This TCR beta chain was obtained from a study of CD8+CD57+ T cells in acquired aplastic anemia (dated by TCRdb to 2016 to 2019). A note on the overall study: Extracted DNA from sorted CD4+ and CD8+ cells averaged approximately 3 ug, ranging from roughly 0.19 to 27.4 ug. CD8+CD57+ expansion was defined as a frequency above the mean frequency observed in healthy subjects. Paper-wide results and their limitations: Some 30 CD8+ CDR3 sequences were found to be shared between patients and controls, but these sequences appeared to be highly expressed in patients and within the immunodominant clones of the patients. Patients and healthy controls showed no significant difference in CD8+ Simpson's diversity (P=0.060).

Genomic DNA served as template for TCR beta VDJ combination and CDR3 sequence profiling. An Illumina HiSeq 2000 was used for TCR repertoire sequencing. The study's own analysis went as follows. TRBV/TRBJ rearrangement plots, CDR3 size and DJ length profiles, and Simpson's diversity index were used to evaluate the repertoires. The most abundant DNA sequence in the deep sequencing data was defined as the immunodominant clone. CDR3 amino acid sequences were checked for sharing across subjects and were also compared against the VDJdb database and published repertoires. TCRdb handled the public reads itself, with Q25 trimming in fastp and clone calling in MiXCR, and kept productive beta chains. Each entry merges the rows of one CDR3 protein and shows their most common DNA and genes. It is TCRdb's table, rather than the study itself, that gives the V and J calls and clone size. This sample lists some 180,000 distinct CDR3 sequences; more than 60% were detected once. The ten largest make up about 42% of the sample.

Flow cytometry had shown CD8+CD57+ cell expansion in the patients selected for sequencing. Severe acquired aplastic anemia was diagnosed in all patients according to International Study of Aplastic Anemia and Agranulocytosis and Camitta criteria. Patients had received no therapy at the time of blood sampling. In this study, sorted CD4+ and CD8+ T cells from the blood of healthy subjects and of severe aplastic anemia patients had their TCR repertoires deep-sequenced. Patients were enrolled in the USA under clinicaltrials.gov protocols 00001620, 01623167, 00001397, 00071045, 00081523 and 00961064. Ficoll-Paque density gradient centrifugation was used to isolate peripheral blood mononuclear cells. CD4+ and CD8+ T cells were sorted by FACS or magnetic beads before DNA extraction. The junction shows trimming of 0 bases on V and 7 bases on J, plus 7 bases between the germline ends. According to the germline V gene (reference sequence), CDR1 reads DFQATT and CDR2 reads SNEGSKA. The cysteine opens and the phenylalanine closes a CDR3 of 13 amino acids. Only the CDR3 DNA is retained, 39 bases long and in frame from the first base.

As concerns this clonotype: Its binding antigen is unknown. No base quality values were provided; no much bigger clone lies one nucleotide off.

The TCR originated in a human donor with aplastic anemia. Sequenced input: sorted CD4+, CD8+, or CD8+CD57+ T cells (not recorded which) from PBMCs. In this chain, TRBV20-1 is recombined with TRBJ1-6, with the D segment identity uncertain. The CDR3 protein is CSARDMGNSPLHF. The sequenced DNA is TGCAGTGCTAGAGATATGGGGAATTCACCCCTCCACTTT.